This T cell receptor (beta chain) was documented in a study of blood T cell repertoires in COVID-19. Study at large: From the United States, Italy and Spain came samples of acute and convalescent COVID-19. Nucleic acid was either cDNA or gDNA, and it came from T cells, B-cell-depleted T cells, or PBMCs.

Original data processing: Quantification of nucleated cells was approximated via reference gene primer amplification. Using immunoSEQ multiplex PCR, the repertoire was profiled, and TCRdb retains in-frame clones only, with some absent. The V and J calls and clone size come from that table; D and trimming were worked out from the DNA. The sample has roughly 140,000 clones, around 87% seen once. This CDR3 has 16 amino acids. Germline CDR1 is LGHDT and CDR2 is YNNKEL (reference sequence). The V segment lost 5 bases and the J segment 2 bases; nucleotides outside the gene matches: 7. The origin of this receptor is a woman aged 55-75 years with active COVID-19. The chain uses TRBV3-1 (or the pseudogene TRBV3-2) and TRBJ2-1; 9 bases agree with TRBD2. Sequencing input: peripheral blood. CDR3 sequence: CASSNELAGTYNEQFF. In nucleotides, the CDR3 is TGTGCCAGCAGCAACGAGCTAGCGGGGACCTACAATGAGCAGTTCTTC.